This is a list of T cell receptor beta chains from one sample in a study of shared clonotypes between healthy human individuals. The data were produced by immunoSEQ multiplex PCR, yet TCRdb's version contains in-frame clones alone and is incomplete. The sample consists of 600,000 to 750,000 clones, over 55% of them appearing once. Sequenced sample: memory CD4+ T cells sorted from blood. The receptors originated from a woman in her twenties or thirties in good health. CDR3s include the opening cysteine and the closing phenylalanine or tryptophan. The order of the fields is clone size, V gene, J gene, D gene, CDR3 DNA, CDR3 protein. D genes are given only for firm matches. The size of a clone is reported for some rows only, either as once, few or many, or as a class for expanded clones.

>few|TRBV5-6|TRBJ1-4|TRBD1
TGTGCCAGCAGCCGGAGGACAGGGAGTAATGAAAAACTGTTTTTT
CASSRRTGSNEKLFF
>.|TRBV29-1|TRBJ1-1|.
TGCAGCGTTTCTGACGACGCTGAAGCTTTCTTT
CSVSDDAEAFF
>.|TRBV4-2|TRBJ2-1|TRBD2
TGTGCCAGCAGCCACCGACTAGCGGGAGACGGTGAGCAGTTCTTC
CASSHRLAGDGEQFF
>.|TRBV28|TRBJ1-5|.
TGTGCCAGCAGTTTACTTGGCAGGGAAGGATATCAGCCCCAGCATTTT
CASSLLGREGYQPQHF
>.|TRBV7-9|TRBJ2-3|TRBD2
TGTGCCAGCAGCTTAGTTCGCGGGAGTACAGATACGCAGTATTTT
CASSLVRGSTDTQYF
>few|TRBV11-2|TRBJ1-5|.
TGTGCCAGCAGCTTAGTTACGGGTCAGCCCCAGCATTTT
CASSLVTGQPQHF
>.|TRBV20-1|TRBJ1-2|.
TGCAGTGGGGGTGAAGATGTCGGCTACACCTTC
CSGGEDVGYTF
>.|TRBV28|TRBJ1-2|TRBD1
TGTGCCAGCTTTACCCCGGGGCAGGGGGCTGATTATGGCTACACCTTC
CASFTPGQGADYGYTF
>.|TRBV28|TRBJ1-2|.
TGTGCCAGCAGTTCCCAGGGCCCCTATGGCTACACCTTC
CASSSQGPYGYTF
>.|TRBV5-4|TRBJ2-1|.
TGTGCCAGCAGCTTGGCGGGTGGGAATGAGCAGTTCTTC
CASSLAGGNEQFF
>.|TRBV28|TRBJ2-7|TRBD1
TGTGCCAGCAGCTACGCAGACGGACAGGGATCCTACGAGCAGTACTTC
CASSYADGQGSYEQYF
>.|TRBV5-4|TRBJ2-5|.
TGTGCCAGCAGCTTGGCGGCCCAAGAGACCCAGTACTTC
CASSLAAQETQYF
>few|TRBV10-3|TRBJ1-1|.
TGTGCCATCAGTGCTACGACAGACCTGAACACTGAAGCTTTCTTT
CAISATTDLNTEAFF
>once|TRBV2|TRBJ1-2|TRBD1
TGTGCCAGCAAGGGACAGGTGTATGGCTACACCTTC
CASKGQVYGYTF
>.|TRBV6-5|TRBJ2-2|TRBD1
TGTGCCAGCAGTCGACAGGGGGCGAACACCGGGGAGCTGTTTTTT
CASSRQGANTGELFF
>many|TRBV2|TRBJ2-5|TRBD2
TGTGCCAGCATAGGGATAGCGGGAGTTCGAGAGACCCAGTACTTC
CASIGIAGVRETQYF
>.|TRBV2|TRBJ1-2|.
TGTGCCAGCAGTGAAAGGGAGGGGAACTATGGCTACACCTTC
CASSEREGNYGYTF
>.|TRBV7-8|TRBJ2-5|.
TGTGCCAGCAGCCCCCGAAGGGGGATGGGGGAGACCCAGTACTTC
CASSPRRGMGETQYF